This T cell receptor (beta chain) stems from a study of T-cell reconstitution after alpha-beta-depleted transplantation in children (dated by TCRdb to 2016 to 2017). Regarding the complete study: Using TCR repertoire profiling, the study quantitatively followed how T-cell immune reconstitution unfolded in children after TCRalphabeta/CD19-depleted allogeneic hematopoietic cell transplantation.

Study-wide findings and limitations: The high TCRbeta diversity at day 60 in some patients was ascribed to recipient T cells and intrathymic progenitors that had survived conditioning. Over the following months the frequencies of hyperexpanded clones went down, and after one year T-cell counts and TCRbeta diversity were mostly credited to newly produced T cells. The apparently early recovery of alphabetaT-cell counts about two months after transplant reportedly depended on only several hundred rapidly expanded clones that came from non-depleted graft cells.

Ten or more counts support this clonotype. Its antigen target is currently unknown. No base quality information exists; no much larger clone differs at one position. Libraries were built with PCR. The run used an Illumina HiSeq 2500. Molecular barcoding was employed in the preparation of TCR libraries, with unique molecular identifiers being used to normalize TCRbeta repertoire quantification. TCRdb cleaned the public reads at Q25 with fastp, built clones with MiXCR and kept in-frame beta chains. Entries are consolidated by CDR3 protein sequence, retaining the most common genes and DNA. Counted in this sample were approximately 650,000 distinct CDR3 sequences; about an eighth of them appeared once. The ten top clones hold 0.79% of the sample. V is shortened by 0 bases, J by 7 bases, and the region joining them spans 17 bases. From the germline V gene, CDR1 is SGHRS and CDR2 is YFSETQ. The CDR3 holds 16 amino acids from the cysteine to the phenylalanine. Only the CDR3 DNA is retained, 48 bases long and in frame from the first base.

What the treatment or condition label conveys for this sample: allogeneic hematopoietic cell transplantation with graft depleted of TCRalphabeta T cells and CD19 B cells. The transplant recipients were children given TCRalphabeta/CD19-depleted allogeneic hematopoietic cell grafts. The sample here was PBMCs, taken before TCRalphabeta/CD19-depleted stem cell transplant. This receptor was obtained from a girl aged 2 to 9 with congenital amegakaryocytic thrombocytopenia, due to receive a stem cell transplant. The chain joins TRBV5-1 to TRBJ2-4; tentative D gene TRBD1, with 5 bases matching. Here the CDR3 is given as CASSLVLLGASNIQYF. The bases are TGCGCCAGCAGCTTGGTCCTGCTAGGGGCGTCGAACATTCAGTACTTC.